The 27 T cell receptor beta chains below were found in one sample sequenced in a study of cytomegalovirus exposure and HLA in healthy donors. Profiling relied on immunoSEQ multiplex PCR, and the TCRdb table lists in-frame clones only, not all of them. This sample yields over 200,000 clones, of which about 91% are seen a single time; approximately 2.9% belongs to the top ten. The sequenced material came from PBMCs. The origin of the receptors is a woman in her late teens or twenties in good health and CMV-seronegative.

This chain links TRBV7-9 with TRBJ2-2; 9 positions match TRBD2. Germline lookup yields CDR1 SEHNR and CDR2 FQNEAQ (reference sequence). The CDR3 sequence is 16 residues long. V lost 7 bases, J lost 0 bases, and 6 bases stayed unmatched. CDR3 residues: CASTELAGTNTGELFF. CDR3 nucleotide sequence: TGTGCCAGCACCGAACTAGCGGGCACGAACACCGGGGAGCTGTTTTTT.

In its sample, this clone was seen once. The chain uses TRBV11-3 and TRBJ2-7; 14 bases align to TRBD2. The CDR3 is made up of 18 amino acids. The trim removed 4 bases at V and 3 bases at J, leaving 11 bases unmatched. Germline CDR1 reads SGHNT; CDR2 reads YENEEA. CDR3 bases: TGTGCCAGCAGCTCAGGGACTAGCGGGAGTATGGTTCACTACGAGCAGTACTTC. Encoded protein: CASSSGTSGSMVHYEQYF. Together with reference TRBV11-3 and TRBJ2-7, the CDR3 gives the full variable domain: EAGVVQSPRYKIIEKKQPVAFWCNPISGHNTLYWYLQNLGQGPELLIRYENEEAVDDSQLPKDRFSAERLKGVDSTLKIQPAELGDSAVYLCASSSGTSGSMVHYEQYFGPGTRLTVT.

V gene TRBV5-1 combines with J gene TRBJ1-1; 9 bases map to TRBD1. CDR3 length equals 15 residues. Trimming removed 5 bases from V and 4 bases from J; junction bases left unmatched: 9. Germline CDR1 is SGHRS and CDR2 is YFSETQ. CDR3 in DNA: TGCGCCAGCAGTCCACGCACAGGGGGCACCACTGAAGCTTTCTTT. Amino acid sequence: CASSPRTGGTTEAFF. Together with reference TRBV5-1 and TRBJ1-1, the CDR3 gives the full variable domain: KAGVTQTPRYLIKTRGQQVTLSCSPISGHRSVSWYQQTPGQGLQFLFEYFSETQRNKGNFPGRFSGRQFSNSRSEMNVSTLELGDSALYLCASSPRTGGTTEAFFGQGTRLTVV.

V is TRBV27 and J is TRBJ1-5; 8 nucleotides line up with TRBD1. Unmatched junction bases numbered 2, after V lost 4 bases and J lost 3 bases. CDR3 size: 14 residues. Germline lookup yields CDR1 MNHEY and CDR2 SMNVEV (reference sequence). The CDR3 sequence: CASSSTGVNQPQHF. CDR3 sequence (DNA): TGTGCCAGCAGTTCGACAGGGGTCAATCAGCCCCAGCATTTT.

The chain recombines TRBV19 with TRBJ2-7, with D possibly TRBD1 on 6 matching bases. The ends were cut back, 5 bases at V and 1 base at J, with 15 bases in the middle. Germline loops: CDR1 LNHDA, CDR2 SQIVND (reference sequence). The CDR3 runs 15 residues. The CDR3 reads CASSVGTGKSYEQYF. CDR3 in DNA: TGTGCCAGTAGTGTCGGAACAGGGAAATCCTACGAGCAGTACTTC.

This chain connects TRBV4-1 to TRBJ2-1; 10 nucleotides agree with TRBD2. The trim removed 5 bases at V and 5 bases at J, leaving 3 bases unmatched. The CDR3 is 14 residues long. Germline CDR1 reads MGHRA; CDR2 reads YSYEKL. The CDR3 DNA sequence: TGCGCCAGCAGCGGGACTAGCGTCGACAATGAGCAGTTCTTC. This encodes CASSGTSVDNEQFF.

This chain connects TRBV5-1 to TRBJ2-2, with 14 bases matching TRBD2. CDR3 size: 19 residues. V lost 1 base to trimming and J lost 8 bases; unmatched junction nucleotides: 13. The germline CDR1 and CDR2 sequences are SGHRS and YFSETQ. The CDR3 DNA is TGCGCCAGCAGCTTGTCCCCGCTGACTAGCGGGAGGGCCCCAGGGGAGCTGTTTTTT. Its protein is CASSLSPLTSGRAPGELFF.

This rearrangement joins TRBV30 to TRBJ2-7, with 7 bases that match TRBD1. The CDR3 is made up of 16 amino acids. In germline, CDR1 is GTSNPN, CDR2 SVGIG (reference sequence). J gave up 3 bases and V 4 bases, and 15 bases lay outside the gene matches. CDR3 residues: CAWKNGTTGKVYEQYF. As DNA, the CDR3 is TGTGCCTGGAAAAATGGGACGACAGGGAAGGTCTACGAGCAGTACTTC.

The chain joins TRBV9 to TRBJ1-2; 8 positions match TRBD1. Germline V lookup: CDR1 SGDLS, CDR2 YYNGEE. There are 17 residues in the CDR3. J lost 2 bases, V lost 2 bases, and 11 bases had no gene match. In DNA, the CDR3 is TGTGCCAGCAGCGTTACGTCTGGACAGGGCAAAAACTATGGCTACACCTTC. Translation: CASSVTSGQGKNYGYTF. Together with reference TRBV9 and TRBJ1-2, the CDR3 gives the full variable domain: DSGVTQTPKHLITATGQRVTLRCSPRSGDLSVYWYQQSLDQGLQFLIQYYNGEERAKGNILERFSAQQFPDLHSELNLSSLELGDSALYFCASSVTSGQGKNYGYTFGSGTRLTVV.

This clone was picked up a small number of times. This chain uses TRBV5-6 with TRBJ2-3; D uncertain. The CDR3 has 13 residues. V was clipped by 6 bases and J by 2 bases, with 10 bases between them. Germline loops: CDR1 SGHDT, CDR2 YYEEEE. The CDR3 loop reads CASTVQITDTQYF. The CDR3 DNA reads TGTGCCAGCACCGTACAGATCACAGATACGCAGTATTTT.

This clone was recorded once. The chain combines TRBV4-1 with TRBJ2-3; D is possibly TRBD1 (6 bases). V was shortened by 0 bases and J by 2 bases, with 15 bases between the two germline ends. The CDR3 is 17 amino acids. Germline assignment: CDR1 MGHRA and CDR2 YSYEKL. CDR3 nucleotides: TGCGCCAGCAGCCAAGAAGGTCTAGGGGGATCCACAGATACGCAGTATTTT. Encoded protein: CASSQEGLGGSTDTQYF.

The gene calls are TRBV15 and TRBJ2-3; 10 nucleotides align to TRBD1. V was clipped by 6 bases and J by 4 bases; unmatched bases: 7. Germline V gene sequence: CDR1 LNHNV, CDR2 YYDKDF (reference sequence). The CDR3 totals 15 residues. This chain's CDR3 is CATRGQGVSPDTQYF. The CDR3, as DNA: TGTGCCACCAGAGGACAGGGGGTCTCGCCAGATACGCAGTATTTT.

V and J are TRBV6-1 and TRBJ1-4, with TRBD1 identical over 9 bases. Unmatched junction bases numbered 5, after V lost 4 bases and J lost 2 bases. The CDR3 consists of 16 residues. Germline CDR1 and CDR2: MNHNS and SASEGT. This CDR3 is CASSARQGGTNEKLFF. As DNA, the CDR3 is TGTGCCAGCAGTGCGCGACAGGGGGGGACTAATGAAAAACTGTTTTTT.

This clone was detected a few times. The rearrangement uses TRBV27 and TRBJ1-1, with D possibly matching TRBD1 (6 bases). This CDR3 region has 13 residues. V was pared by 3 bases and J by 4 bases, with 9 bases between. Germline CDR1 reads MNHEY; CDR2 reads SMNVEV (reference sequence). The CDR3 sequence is CASSFGQRTEAFF. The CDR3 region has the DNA TGTGCCAGCAGTTTCGGACAGCGCACTGAAGCTTTCTTT.

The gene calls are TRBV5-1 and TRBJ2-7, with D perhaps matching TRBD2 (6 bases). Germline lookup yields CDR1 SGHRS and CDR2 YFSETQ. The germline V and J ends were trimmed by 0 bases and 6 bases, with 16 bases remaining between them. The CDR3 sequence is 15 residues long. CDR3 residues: CASSLGGTVSGEQYF. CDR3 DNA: TGCGCCAGCAGCTTGGGGGGGACTGTGAGTGGCGAGCAGTACTTC.

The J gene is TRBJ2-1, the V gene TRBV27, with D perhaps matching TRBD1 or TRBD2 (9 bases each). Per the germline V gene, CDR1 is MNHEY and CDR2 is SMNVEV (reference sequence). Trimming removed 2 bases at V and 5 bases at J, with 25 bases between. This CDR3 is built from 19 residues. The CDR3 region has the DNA TGTGCCAGCAGTTTAACAGGGGGCGGCGGGAGGGCGAGGAACAATGAGCAGTTCTTC. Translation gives CASSLTGGGGRARNNEQFF.

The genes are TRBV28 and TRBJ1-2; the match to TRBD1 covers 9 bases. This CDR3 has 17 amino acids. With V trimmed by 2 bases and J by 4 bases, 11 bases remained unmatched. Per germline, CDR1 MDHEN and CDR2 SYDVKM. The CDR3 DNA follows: TGTGCCAGCAGTTTACCCCCCAACAGGGGGCAAATCTATGGCTACACCTTC. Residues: CASSLPPNRGQIYGYTF.

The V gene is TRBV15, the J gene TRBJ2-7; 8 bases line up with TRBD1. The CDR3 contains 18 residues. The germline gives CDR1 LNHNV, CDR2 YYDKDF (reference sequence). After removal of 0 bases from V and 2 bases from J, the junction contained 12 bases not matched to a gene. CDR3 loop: CATSRDFAVRQGTYEQYF. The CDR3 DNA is TGTGCCACCAGCAGAGATTTCGCTGTGCGACAGGGGACCTACGAGCAGTACTTC.

CDR3 sequence reads: CASRDGSDNEQFF. The CDR3 DNA is TGCGCCAGCAGGGACGGGAGCGACAATGAGCAGTTCTTC. The chain recombines TRBV5-1 with TRBJ2-1, with D possibly being TRBD2 (6 bases). CDR1 and CDR2 (germline): SGHRS, YFSETQ. The ends were cut back, 5 bases at V and 5 bases at J, with 11 bases in the middle. The CDR3 length is 13 residues. The variable domain in full, completed from reference TRBV5-1 and TRBJ2-1, reads KAGVTQTPRYLIKTRGQQVTLSCSPISGHRSVSWYQQTPGQGLQFLFEYFSETQRNKGNFPGRFSGRQFSNSRSEMNVSTLELGDSALYLCASRDGSDNEQFFGPGTRLTVL.

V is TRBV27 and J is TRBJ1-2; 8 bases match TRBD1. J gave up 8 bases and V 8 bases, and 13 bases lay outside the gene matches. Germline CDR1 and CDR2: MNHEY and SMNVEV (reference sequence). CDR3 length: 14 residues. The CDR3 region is CASRDRGVRSGYTF. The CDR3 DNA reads TGTGCCAGCCGAGACAGGGGAGTACGATCAGGCTACACCTTC.

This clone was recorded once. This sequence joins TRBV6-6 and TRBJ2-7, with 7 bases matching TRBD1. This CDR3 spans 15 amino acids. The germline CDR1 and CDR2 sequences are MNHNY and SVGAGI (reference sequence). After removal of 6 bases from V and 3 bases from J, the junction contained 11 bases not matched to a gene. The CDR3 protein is CASSPKGDSHYEQYF. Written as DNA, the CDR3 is TGTGCCAGCAGCCCCAAGGGGGACAGCCACTACGAGCAGTACTTC.

CDR3 amino acids: CASGLGQQYGYTF. The CDR3 nucleotides read TGTGCTAGTGGCCTGGGACAGCAATATGGCTACACCTTC. V is TRBV12-5 and J is TRBJ1-2; 7 bases line up with TRBD1. The CDR3 loop spans 13 amino acids. CDR1 is LGHNT, CDR2 FRNRAP, per germline. The V segment lost 6 bases and the J segment 5 bases; nucleotides outside the gene matches: 6.

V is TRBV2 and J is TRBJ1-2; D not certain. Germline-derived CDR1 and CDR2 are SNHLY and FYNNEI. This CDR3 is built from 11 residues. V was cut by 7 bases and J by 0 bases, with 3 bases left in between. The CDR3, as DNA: TGTGCCAGCACAGCTAACTATGGCTACACCTTC. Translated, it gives CASTANYGYTF.

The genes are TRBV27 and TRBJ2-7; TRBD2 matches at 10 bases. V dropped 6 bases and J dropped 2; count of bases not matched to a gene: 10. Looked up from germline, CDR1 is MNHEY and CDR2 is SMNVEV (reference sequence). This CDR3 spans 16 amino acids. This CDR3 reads CASSQVTGTSAYEQYF. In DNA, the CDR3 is TGTGCCAGCAGCCAGGTGACAGGGACTAGCGCCTACGAGCAGTACTTC.

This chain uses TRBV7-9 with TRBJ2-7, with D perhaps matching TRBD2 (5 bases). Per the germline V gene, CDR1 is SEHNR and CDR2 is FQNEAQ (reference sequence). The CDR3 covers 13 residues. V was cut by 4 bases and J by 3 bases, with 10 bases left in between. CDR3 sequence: CASSSDDYYEQYF. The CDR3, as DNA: TGTGCCAGCAGCTCAGATGACTACTACGAGCAGTACTTC.

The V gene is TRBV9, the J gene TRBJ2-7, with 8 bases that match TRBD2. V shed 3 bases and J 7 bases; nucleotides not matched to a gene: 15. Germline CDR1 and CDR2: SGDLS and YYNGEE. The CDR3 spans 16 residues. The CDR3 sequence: CASSAGTAGVSEEQYF. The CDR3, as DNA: TGTGCCAGCAGCGCGGGCACAGCGGGAGTCTCAGAAGAGCAGTACTTC.

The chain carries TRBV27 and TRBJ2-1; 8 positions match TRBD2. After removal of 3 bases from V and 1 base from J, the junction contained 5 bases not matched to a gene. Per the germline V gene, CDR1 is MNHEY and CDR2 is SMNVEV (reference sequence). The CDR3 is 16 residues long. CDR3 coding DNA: TGTGCCAGCAGTTTGGCTAGCGGGTTATCCTACAATGAGCAGTTCTTC. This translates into CASSLASGLSYNEQFF.